This T cell receptor (beta chain) was observed in a study of Graves' ophthalmopathy and Graves' hyperthyroidism. This clonotype was observed at least ten times. Other autoimmune diseases, uncontrolled infections, pregnancy and lactation each led to patient exclusion. From RNA, the CDR3 regions of TCR beta chains were amplified and sequenced. HTBI-primed first-round RT-PCR preceded second-round multiplex PCR. TCRdb re-analysed the multiplex PCR reads in MiXCR, keeping a single row per CDR3 protein. The data hold approximately 1.2 million distinct CDR3 sequences, with roughly two fifths observed a single time. This sequence was found in an adult man with Graves' hyperthyroidism. The sample comprised peripheral blood or thyroid tissue (not recorded which).

The CDR3, as DNA: TGTGCCAGTAGCAGGGGATGGATGCAGTACTTC. Translating it yields CASSRGWMQYF. The chain links TRBV19 to TRBJ2-7, with a weak D call TRBD1 (6 bases). The CDR3 is 11 amino acids. Trimming removed 6 bases from V and 9 bases from J, with 12 bases in between. Germline CDR1 LNHDA, CDR2 SQIVND (reference sequence).